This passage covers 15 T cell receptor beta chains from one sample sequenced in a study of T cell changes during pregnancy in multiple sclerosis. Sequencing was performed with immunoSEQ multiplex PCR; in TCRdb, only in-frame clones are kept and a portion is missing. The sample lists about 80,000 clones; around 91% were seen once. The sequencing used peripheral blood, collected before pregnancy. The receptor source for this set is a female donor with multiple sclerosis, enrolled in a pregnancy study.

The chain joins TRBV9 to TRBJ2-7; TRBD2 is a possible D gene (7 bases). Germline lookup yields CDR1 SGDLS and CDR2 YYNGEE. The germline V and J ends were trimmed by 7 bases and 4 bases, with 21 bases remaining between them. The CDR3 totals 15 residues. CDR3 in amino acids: CASSRDAGASYEQYF. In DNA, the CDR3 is TGTGCCAGCTCCCGAGATGCGGGGGCAAGTTACGAGCAGTACTTC.

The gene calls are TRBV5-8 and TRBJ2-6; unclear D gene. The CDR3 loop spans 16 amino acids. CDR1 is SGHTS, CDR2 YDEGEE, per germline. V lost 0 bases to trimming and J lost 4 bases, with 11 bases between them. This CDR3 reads CASSLGLFTGANVLTF. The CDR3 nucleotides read TGTGCCAGCAGCTTGGGACTTTTTACCGGGGCCAACGTCCTGACTTTC.

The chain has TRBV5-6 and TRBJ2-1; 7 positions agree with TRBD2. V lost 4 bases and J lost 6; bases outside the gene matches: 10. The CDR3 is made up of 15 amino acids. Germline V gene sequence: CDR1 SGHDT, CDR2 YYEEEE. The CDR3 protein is CASSRGGGSGNEQFF. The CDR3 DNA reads TGTGCCAGCAGCCGGGGCGGGGGATCGGGCAATGAGCAGTTCTTC.

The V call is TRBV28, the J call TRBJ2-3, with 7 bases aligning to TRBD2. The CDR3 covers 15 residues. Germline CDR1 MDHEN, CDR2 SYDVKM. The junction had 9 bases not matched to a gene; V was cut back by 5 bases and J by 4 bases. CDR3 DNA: TGTGCCAGCAGTACCCGGCGCGGGGGTGCAGATACGCAGTATTTT. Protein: CASSTRRGGADTQYF.

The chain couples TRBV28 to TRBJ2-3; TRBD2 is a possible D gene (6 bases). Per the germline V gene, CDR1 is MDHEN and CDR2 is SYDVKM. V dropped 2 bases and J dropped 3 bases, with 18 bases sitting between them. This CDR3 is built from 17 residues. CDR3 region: CASSLALGWGETDTQYF. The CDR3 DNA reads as TGTGCCAGCAGTTTAGCGCTTGGGTGGGGGGAAACAGATACGCAGTATTTT.

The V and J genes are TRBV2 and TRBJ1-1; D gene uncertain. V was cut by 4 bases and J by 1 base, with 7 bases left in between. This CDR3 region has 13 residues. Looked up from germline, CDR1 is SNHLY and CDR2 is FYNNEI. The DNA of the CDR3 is TGTGCCAGCAGTGTAGCCTCGAACACTGAAGCTTTCTTT. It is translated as CASSVASNTEAFF.

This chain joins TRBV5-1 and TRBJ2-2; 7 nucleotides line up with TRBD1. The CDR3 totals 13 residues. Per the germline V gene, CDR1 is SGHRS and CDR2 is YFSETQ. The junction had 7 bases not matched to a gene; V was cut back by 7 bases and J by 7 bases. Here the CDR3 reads CASFLTGHGELFF. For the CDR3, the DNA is TGCGCCAGCTTCTTGACAGGGCACGGGGAGCTGTTTTTT.

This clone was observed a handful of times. The CDR3 spells CASSLGDNRGEKLFF. The CDR3 DNA is TGCGCCAGCAGCTTAGGGGACAACCGAGGGGAAAAACTGTTTTTT. The V call is TRBV5-1, the J call TRBJ1-4; D possibly corresponds to TRBD1 (6 bases). Trimming pared 2 bases from V and 8 bases from J, leaving 16 bases between. CDR3 length equals 15 residues. Germline V gives CDR1 SGHRS, CDR2 YFSETQ.

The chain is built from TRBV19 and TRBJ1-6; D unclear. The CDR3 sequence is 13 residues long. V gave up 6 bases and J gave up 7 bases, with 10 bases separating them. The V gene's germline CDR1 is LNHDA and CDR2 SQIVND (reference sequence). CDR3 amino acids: CASSTTLNSPLHF. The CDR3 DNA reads TGTGCCAGTAGCACCACCCTAAATTCACCCCTCCACTTT.

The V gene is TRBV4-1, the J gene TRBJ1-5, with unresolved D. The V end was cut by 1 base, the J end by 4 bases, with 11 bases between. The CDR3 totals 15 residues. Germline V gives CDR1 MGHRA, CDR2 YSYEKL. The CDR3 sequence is CASSQVGQRNQPQHF. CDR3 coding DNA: TGCGCCAGCAGCCAAGTAGGCCAGAGGAATCAGCCCCAGCATTTT.

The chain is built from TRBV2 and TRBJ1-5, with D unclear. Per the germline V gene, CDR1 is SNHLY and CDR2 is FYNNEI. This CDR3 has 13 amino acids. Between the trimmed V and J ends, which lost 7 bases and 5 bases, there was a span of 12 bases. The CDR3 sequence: CASIGTADQPQHF. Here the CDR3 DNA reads TGTGCCAGCATTGGTACAGCGGATCAGCCCCAGCATTTT.

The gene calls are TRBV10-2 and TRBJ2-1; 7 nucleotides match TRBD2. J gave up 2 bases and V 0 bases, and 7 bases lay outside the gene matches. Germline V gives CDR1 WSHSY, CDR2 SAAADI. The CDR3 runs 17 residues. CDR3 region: CASSESRLGGAYNEQFF. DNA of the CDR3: TGCGCCAGCAGTGAGTCGAGGTTGGGGGGGGCCTACAATGAGCAGTTCTTC.

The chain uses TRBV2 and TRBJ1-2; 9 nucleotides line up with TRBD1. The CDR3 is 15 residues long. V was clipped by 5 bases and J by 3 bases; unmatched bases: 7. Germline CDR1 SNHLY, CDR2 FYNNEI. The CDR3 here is CASSLERQGDYGYTF. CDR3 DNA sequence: TGTGCCAGCAGTCTAGAAAGACAGGGGGACTATGGCTACACCTTC. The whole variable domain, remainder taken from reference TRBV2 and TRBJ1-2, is EPEVTQTPSHQVTQMGQEVILRCVPISNHLYFYWYRQILGQKVEFLVSFYNNEISEKSEIFDDQFSVERPDGSNFTLKIRSTKLEDSAMYFCASSLERQGDYGYTFGSGTRLTVV.

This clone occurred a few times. CDR3 residues: CASSYGQSNSPLHF. CDR3 in DNA: TGTGCCAGCAGTTACGGGCAGAGTAATTCACCCCTCCACTTT. The chain employs TRBV6-5 and TRBJ1-6; D not certain. The CDR3 length is 14 residues. From germline, CDR1 is MNHEY and CDR2 SVGAGI. V was cut by 2 bases and J by 6 bases, with 8 bases left in between.

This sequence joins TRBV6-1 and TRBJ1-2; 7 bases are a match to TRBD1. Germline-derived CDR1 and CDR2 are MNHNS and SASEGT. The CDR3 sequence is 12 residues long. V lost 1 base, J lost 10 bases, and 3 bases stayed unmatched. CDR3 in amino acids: CASSEERGLYTF. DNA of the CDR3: TGTGCCAGCAGTGAAGAAAGGGGGCTCTACACCTTC.